The entry below gives a single T cell receptor beta chain sequence along with its context. What it recognizes is unknown. The data were obtained in a study of shared clonotypes between healthy human individuals. Study results and limitations: At large depth, rarefaction still showed sorted-subset sequencing to be incomplete.

TCRdb's table, derived via immunoSEQ multiplex PCR, lists solely in-frame clones and lacks some. The repertoire holds about 2.4 million clones, with 90% to 95% as singletons. The receptor's source is a man younger than 35 in good health. Some clones in this sample may be carry-over from other donors' samples. Input material: naive CD4+ T cells from PBMCs. Specified subset: CD45RA+ positively selected.

In nucleotides, the CDR3 is TGTGCCAGCAGCTCACAGGGGTATACCTACGAGCAGTACTTC. Its translation is CASSSQGYTYEQYF. V is TRBV5-4 and J is TRBJ2-7, with 7 bases fitting TRBD1. Trimming removed 3 bases from V and 2 bases from J; junction bases left unmatched: 5. Germline V gene sequence: CDR1 SGHNT, CDR2 YYREEE (reference sequence). This CDR3 contains 14 residues.